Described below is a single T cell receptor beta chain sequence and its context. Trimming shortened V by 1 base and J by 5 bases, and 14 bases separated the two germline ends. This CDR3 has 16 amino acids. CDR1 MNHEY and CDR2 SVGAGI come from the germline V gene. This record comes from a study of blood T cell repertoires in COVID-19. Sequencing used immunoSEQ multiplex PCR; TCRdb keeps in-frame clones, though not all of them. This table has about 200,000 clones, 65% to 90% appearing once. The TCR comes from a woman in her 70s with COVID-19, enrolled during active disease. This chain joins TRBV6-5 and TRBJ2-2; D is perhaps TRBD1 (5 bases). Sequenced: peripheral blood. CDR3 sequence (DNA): TGTGCCAGCAGTTACTGGGCCCGCAGGGAAACCGGGGAGCTGTTTTTT. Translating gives CASSYWARRETGELFF.